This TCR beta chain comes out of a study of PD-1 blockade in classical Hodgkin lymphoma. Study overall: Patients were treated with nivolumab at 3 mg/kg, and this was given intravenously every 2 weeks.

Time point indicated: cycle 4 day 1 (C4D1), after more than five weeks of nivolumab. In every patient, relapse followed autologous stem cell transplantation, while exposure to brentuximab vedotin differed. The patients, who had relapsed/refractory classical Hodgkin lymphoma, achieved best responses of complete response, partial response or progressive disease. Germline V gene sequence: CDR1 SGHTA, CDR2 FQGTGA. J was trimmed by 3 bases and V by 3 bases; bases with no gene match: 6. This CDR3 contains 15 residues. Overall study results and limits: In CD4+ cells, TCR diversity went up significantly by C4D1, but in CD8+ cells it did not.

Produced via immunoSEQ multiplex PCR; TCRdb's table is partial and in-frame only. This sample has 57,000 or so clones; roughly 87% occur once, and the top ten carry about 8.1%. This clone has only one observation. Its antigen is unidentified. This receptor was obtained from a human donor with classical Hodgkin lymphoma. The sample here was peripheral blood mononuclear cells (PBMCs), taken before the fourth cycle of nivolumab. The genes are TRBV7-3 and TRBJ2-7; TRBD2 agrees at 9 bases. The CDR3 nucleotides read TGTGCCAGCAGCTTGATAGCGGGGGATTACTACGAGCAGTACTTC. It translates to CASSLIAGDYYEQYF.